This T cell receptor (beta chain) appears in the sequencing data of a study of cytomegalovirus exposure and HLA in healthy donors. With respect to this clone: Its target is not known.

The donors were members of the approximately 120-subject validation cohort (separate from the approximately 670-subject first cohort). The CDR3 length is 15 residues. V lost 4 bases and J lost 5, with 18 bases in between. Germline V gene lookup returns CDR1 SGDLS and CDR2 YYNGEE. Regarding the study as a whole: That first-cohort TCR clusters tended to co-occur in the roughly 130 validation repertoires was found in a later analysis.

Sequenced by immunoSEQ multiplex PCR; TCRdb stores in-frame clones only, minus some. The sample records more than 55,000 clones, 90% to 97% being singletons. The J gene is TRBJ2-5, the V gene TRBV9, with a tentative D call TRBD1 (5 bases). This receptor was identified in a man younger than 35 in good health and CMV-seronegative. Specimen: PBMCs. CDR3 nucleotides: TGTGCCAGCAGCACCAGACAGTATTTAGGGGAGACCCAGTACTTC. Residues: CASSTRQYLGETQYF.